Given below is one TCR beta chain in context. Its antigen is not known. This entry belongs to a study of glioma-infiltrating T cells. As for the study in general: Dexamethasone exposure before glioma surgery was limited to six or fewer days. Study results and caveats: A blood CDR3 motif signature was depleted in highly divergent patients. Above-expected tissue-blood divergence occurred in all gliomas, most in low-grade ones.

The CDR3 length is 17 residues. From germline, CDR1 is LGHNA and CDR2 YNFKEQ. J was trimmed by 2 bases and V by 1 base; bases with no gene match: 3. The iRepertoire nested amplicon-rescue multiplex PCR amplified TCR alpha and beta CDR3s from RNA. TCRdb redid the calling of the multiplex PCR reads with MiXCR, one entry per CDR3 protein. Found here are a few hundred thousand distinct CDR3 sequences, more than 35% of them singletons; the top ten hold about 11%. The chain joins TRBV4-2 to TRBJ2-3; TRBD2 aligns across 13 bases. This receptor was taken from a human donor with low-grade glioma or glioblastoma, undergoing nonglioma brain surgery, or in good health (not recorded which). The material sequenced was glioma tissue, nonneoplastic brain tissue, or PBMCs (not recorded which). DNA for the CDR3: TGTGCCAGCAGCCAAGGACTAGCGGGAGGAACCACAGATACGCAGTATTTT. This codes for CASSQGLAGGTTDTQYF.